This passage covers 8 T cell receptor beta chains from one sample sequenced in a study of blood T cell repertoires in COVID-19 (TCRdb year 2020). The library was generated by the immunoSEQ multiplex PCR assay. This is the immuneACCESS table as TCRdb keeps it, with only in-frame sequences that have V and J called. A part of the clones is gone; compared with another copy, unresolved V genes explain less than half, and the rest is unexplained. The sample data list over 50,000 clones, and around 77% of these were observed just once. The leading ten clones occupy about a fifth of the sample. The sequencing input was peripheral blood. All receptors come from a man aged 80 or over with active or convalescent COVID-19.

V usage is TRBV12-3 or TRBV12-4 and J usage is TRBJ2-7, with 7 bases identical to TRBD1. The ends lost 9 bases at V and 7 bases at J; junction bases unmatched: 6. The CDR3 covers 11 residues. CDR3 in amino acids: CASGQAWEQYF. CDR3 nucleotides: TGTGCCAGTGGACAGGCCTGGGAGCAGTACTTC.

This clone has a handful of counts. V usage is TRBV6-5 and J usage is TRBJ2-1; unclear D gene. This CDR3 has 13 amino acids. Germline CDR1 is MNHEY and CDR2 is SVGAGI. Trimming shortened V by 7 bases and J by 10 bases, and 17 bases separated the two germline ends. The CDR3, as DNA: TGTGCCAGCATTGGTCTAGGCCGGTCAGAGCAGTTCTTC. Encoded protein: CASIGLGRSEQFF.

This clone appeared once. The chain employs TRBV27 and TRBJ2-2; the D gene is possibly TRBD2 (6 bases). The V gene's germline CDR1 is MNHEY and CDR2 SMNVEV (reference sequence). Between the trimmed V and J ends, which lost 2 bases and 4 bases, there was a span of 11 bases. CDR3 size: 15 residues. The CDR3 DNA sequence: TGTGCCAGCAGTTTAAGGGCCGGGGGCACCGGGGAGCTGTTTTTT. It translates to CASSLRAGGTGELFF.

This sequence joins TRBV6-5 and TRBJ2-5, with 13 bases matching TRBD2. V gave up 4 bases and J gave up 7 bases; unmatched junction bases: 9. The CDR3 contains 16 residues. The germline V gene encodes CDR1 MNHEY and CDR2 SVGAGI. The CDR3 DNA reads TGTGCCAGCAGTTCCCGACTAGCGGGGGGTTCTATGACCCAGTACTTC. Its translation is CASSSRLAGGSMTQYF.

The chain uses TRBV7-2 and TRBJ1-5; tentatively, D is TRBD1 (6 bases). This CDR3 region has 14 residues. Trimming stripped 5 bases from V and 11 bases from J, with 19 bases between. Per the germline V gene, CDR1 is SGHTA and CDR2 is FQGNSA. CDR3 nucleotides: TGTGCCAGCAGCCCGGGACATTTACTAGGAGCCCAGCATTTT. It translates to CASSPGHLLGAQHF. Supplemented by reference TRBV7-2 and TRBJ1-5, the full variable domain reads GAGVSQSPSNKVTEKGKDVELRCDPISGHTALYWYRQSLGQGLEFLIYFQGNSAPDKSGLPSDRFSAERTGGSVSTLTIQRTQQEDSAVYLCASSPGHLLGAQHFGDGTRLSIL.

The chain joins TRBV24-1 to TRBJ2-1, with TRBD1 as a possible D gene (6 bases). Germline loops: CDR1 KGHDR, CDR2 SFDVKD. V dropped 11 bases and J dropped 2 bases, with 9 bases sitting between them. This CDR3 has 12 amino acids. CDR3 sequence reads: CAIRQAYNEQFF. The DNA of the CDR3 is TGTGCCATCAGACAGGCCTACAATGAGCAGTTCTTC.

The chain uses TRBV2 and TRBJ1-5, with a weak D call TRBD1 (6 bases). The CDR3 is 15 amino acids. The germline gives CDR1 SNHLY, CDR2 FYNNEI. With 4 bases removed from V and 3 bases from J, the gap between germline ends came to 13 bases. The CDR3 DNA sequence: TGTGCCAGCAGTGCTGAAGGACAGCCCAATCAGCCCCAGCATTTT. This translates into CASSAEGQPNQPQHF. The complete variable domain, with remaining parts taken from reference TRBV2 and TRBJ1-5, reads EPEVTQTPSHQVTQMGQEVILRCVPISNHLYFYWYRQILGQKVEFLVSFYNNEISEKSEIFDDQFSVERPDGSNFTLKIRSTKLEDSAMYFCASSAEGQPNQPQHFGDGTRLSIL.

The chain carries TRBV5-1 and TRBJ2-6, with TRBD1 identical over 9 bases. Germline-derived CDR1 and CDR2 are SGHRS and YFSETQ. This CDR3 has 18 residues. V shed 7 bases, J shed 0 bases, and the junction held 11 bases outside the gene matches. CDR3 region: CASGTGRRRPSGANVLTF. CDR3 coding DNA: TGCGCCAGCGGGACAGGGCGCCGCCGACCCTCTGGGGCCAACGTCCTGACTTTC.